This T cell receptor (beta chain) derives from a study of T cells in localized non-small cell lung cancer. The CDR3 runs 17 residues. With 6 bases clipped from V and 0 bases from J, the junction kept 8 bases outside the gene matches. Germline loops: CDR1 SGHTA, CDR2 FQGNSA. The method was immunoSEQ multiplex PCR; TCRdb's version includes in-frame clones alone and lacks a portion of them. The data contain about 52,000 clones, 80% of them singletons. J is TRBJ2-6 and V is TRBV7-2; TRBD1 matches at 7 bases. Sequenced material: PBMCs, taken before any cancer treatment. This TCR derives from a woman between 35 and 70 years old with stage II lung adenocarcinoma. Here the CDR3 reads CASREGQSYSGANVLTF. DNA of the CDR3: TGTGCCAGCAGAGAGGGACAGTCGTACTCTGGGGCCAACGTCCTGACTTTC.